The 17 T cell receptor beta chains listed next were all sequenced from one sample in a study of blood T cells in healthy people across ages. Then a second PCR, running about 6 to 11 cycles, was carried out with a sample-barcoded 5' primer and a J-beta primer mix. TCRdb recomputed calls from the 5' RACE reads with MiXCR, one row per CDR3 protein. Of hundreds of thousands of distinct CDR3 sequences listed, around 32% are singletons. Input material: blood. The receptors were gathered from an elderly woman in good health.

The chain joins TRBV7-2 to TRBJ2-5; D is perhaps TRBD1 (6 bases). Germline V gene lookup returns CDR1 SGHTA and CDR2 FQGNSA. CDR3 size: 16 residues. Trimming left V 5 bases short and J 11 bases short, with 27 bases between. CDR3 amino acids: CASSLGQFGQCGEQYF. The CDR3 nucleotides read TGTGCCAGCAGCCTTGGACAGTTCGGGCAATGTGGTGAGCAGTACTTC. Supplemented by reference TRBV7-2 and TRBJ2-5, the full variable domain reads GAGVSQSPSNKVTEKGKDVELRCDPISGHTALYWYRQSLGQGLEFLIYFQGNSAPDKSGLPSDRFSAERTGGSVSTLTIQRTQQEDSAVYLCASSLGQFGQCGEQYFGPGTRLLVL.

The chain has TRBV4-1 and TRBJ2-1; maybe TRBD2 (5 bases). The CDR3 runs 16 residues. CDR1 and CDR2 from the germline V gene are MGHRA and YSYEKL. With 4 bases removed from V and 0 bases from J, the gap between germline ends came to 13 bases. CDR3 in amino acids: CASSPEGLSSYNEQFF. The CDR3 DNA follows: TGCGCCAGCAGCCCCGAAGGACTTAGCTCCTACAATGAGCAGTTCTTC.

This clonotype was seen repeatedly, ten times or more. The chain recombines TRBV6-1 with TRBJ2-3, with D possibly TRBD2 on 5 matching bases. Trimming shortened V by 0 bases and J by 3 bases, and 7 bases separated the two germline ends. The germline CDR1 and CDR2 sequences are MNHNS and SASEGT. The CDR3 is made up of 14 amino acids. Here the CDR3 DNA reads TGTGCCAGCAGTGAAGCAGGGAGAACAGATACGCAGTATTTT. It codes for CASSEAGRTDTQYF.

Note on this clonotype: This may stem from a read error, because a much larger clone lies one nucleotide away. This chain joins TRBV16 and TRBJ2-7; TRBD1 matches 7 bases. Germline V lookup: CDR1 KGHSY, CDR2 FQNENV. V was pared by 5 bases and J by 9 bases, with 7 bases of the junction left unmatched. The CDR3 has 12 residues. The CDR3 DNA reads as TGTGCCAGCAGCGCCACAGGGGTTGGGCAGTACTTC. This translates into CASSATGVGQYF.

This sequence joins TRBV9 and TRBJ2-4; no firm D call. The J call may be faulty, since TRBJ2-5 better matches the DNA end. Looked up from germline, CDR1 is SGDLS and CDR2 is YYNGEE. The CDR3 contains 13 residues. CDR3 coding DNA: TGTGCCAGCAGCGTAGGTAGTGTCGAGACCCAGTACTTC. Protein sequence: CASSVGSVETQYF.

This clonotype was counted ten times or more. The chain combines TRBV5-1 with TRBJ2-3; 11 nucleotides match TRBD1. V shed 5 bases, J shed 4 bases, and the junction held 9 bases outside the gene matches. CDR1 is SGHRS and CDR2 is YFSETQ in the germline V gene. The CDR3 is 16 amino acids. The CDR3 DNA is TGCGCCAGCAGTCGAGGAACGGGACAGGGGGCAGATACGCAGTATTTT. It codes for CASSRGTGQGADTQYF.

The sample holds many counts of this clonotype. This chain connects TRBV7-9 to TRBJ1-2; 10 nucleotides match TRBD1. CDR3 size: 13 residues. The germline CDR1 and CDR2 sequences are SEHNR and FQNEAQ (reference sequence). J lost 8 bases, V lost 4 bases, and 4 bases had no gene match. CDR3 coding DNA: TGTGCCAGCAGCTCGACAGGGGGCCGGGGCTACACCTTC. This encodes CASSSTGGRGYTF.

CDR3: CASSLEGKSEAFF. In DNA, the CDR3 is TGTGCCAGCAGCTTAGAGGGAAAGAGTGAAGCTTTCTTT. The rearrangement links TRBV7-3 to TRBJ1-1; D not resolved. Germline V gene data show CDR1 as SGHTA and CDR2 as FQGTGA. CDR3 length equals 13 residues. V lost 2 bases and J 7 bases, leaving 11 bases between the germline ends.

This clonotype was recorded at least ten times. The chain links TRBV6-6 to TRBJ1-2; no clear D gene. CDR3 length equals 14 residues. Trimming removed 6 bases at V and 5 bases at J, with 16 bases between. CDR1 is MNHNY and CDR2 is SVGAGI in the germline V gene (reference sequence). CDR3 sequence reads: CASSQNTPGYGYTF. CDR3 in DNA: TGTGCCAGCAGCCAAAACACCCCTGGGTATGGCTACACCTTC.

This clonotype appeared many times. The CDR3 bases are TGTGCCAGCAGCTTAGTATCGGCAGGGGGCGTCTACGAGCAGTACTTC. It encodes CASSLVSAGGVYEQYF. This chain connects TRBV7-2 to TRBJ2-7; 8 nucleotides match TRBD1. The CDR3 sequence is 16 residues long. V lost 1 base to trimming and J lost 3 bases; unmatched junction nucleotides: 8. From germline, CDR1 is SGHTA and CDR2 FQGNSA.

This clonotype came up a few times. The CDR3 region is CASSTAPRTSYEQYF. CDR3 nucleotides: TGTGCCAGCAGCACCGCCCCCCGAACCTCATACGAGCAGTACTTC. The J gene is TRBJ2-7, the V gene TRBV9; D is unclear. The CDR3 runs to 15 residues. Germline CDR1 SGDLS, CDR2 YYNGEE. V dropped 4 bases and J dropped 4 bases, with 18 bases sitting between them.

This clonotype was counted many times. The chain uses TRBV7-6 and TRBJ2-1; 8 bases match TRBD1. The germline V gene has CDR1 SGHVS and CDR2 FNYEAQ. J lost 4 bases, V lost 3 bases, and 8 bases had no gene match. The CDR3 sequence is 16 residues long. The CDR3: CASSFSRGTGYNEQFF. In DNA form, the CDR3 reads TGTGCCAGCAGCTTTAGTCGCGGGACAGGATACAATGAGCAGTTCTTC.

This clonotype was detected only a few times. A read error may produce the germline difference seen at one junction end. The chain employs TRBV12-3 or TRBV12-4 and TRBJ2-1, with no clear D. This CDR3 has 11 amino acids. The CDR3 is CASSLKDERFF. CDR3 bases: TGTGCCAGCAGTTTAAAGGATGAGCGGTTCTTC.

This clonotype was recorded at least ten times. The gene calls are TRBV3-1 and TRBJ2-3; 7 positions match TRBD2. Losses at the gene ends were 8 bases for V and 2 bases for J; bases not matched to a gene: 10. Germline V gene data show CDR1 as LGHDT and CDR2 as YNNKEL (reference sequence). The CDR3 has 15 amino acids. Here the CDR3 reads CASPARGELTDTQYF. DNA for the CDR3: TGTGCCAGCCCCGCCCGGGGGGAACTCACAGATACGCAGTATTTT.

The V call is TRBV20-1, the J call TRBJ2-1, with 12 bases identical to TRBD2. V trimming: 5 bases; J trimming: 5 bases; junction bases outside the gene matches: 7. CDR3 length: 15 residues. Germline V CDR1 and CDR2: DFQATT, SNEGSKA (reference sequence). The CDR3 loop reads CSAPSGRAGNNEQFF. The CDR3 DNA is TGCAGTGCTCCTAGCGGGAGGGCCGGTAACAATGAGCAGTTCTTC.

Many counts were recorded for this clonotype. V and J are TRBV20-1 and TRBJ2-7, with TRBD2 as a possible D gene (6 bases). Germline values: CDR1 DFQATT, CDR2 SNEGSKA (reference sequence). There are 16 residues in the CDR3. V gave up 3 bases and J gave up 0 bases, with 18 bases separating them. CDR3 in DNA: TGCAGTGCTAGTGGGTTCGATGGGGACTCCTCCTACGAGCAGTACTTC. Protein product: CSASGFDGDSSYEQYF.

This clonotype was detected only a few times. The chain employs TRBV6-6 and TRBJ1-1; D is ambiguous. The CDR3 loop spans 13 amino acids. Germline CDR1 reads MNHNY; CDR2 reads SVGAGI (reference sequence). V lost 2 bases to trimming and J lost 3 bases, with 7 bases between them. The CDR3 DNA reads TGTGCCAGCAGTTACGTCACGTACACTGAAGCTTTCTTT. Residues: CASSYVTYTEAFF.